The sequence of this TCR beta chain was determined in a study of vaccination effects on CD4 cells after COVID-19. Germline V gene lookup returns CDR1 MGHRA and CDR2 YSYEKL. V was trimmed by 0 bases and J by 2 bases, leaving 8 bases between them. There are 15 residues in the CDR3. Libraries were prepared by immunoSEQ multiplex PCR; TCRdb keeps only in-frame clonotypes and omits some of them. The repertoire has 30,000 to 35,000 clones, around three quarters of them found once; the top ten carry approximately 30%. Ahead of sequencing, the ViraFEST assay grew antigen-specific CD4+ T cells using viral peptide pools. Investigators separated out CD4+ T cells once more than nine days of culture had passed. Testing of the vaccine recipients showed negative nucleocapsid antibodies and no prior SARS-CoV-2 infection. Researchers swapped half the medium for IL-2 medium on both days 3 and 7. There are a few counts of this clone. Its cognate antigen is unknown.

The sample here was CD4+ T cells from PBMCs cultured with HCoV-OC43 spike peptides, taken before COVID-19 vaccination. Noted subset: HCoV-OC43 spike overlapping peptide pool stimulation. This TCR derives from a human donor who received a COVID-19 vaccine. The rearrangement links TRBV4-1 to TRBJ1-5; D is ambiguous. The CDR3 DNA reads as TGCGCCAGCAGCCAAGATGTGGGAGGCAATCAGCCCCAGCATTTT. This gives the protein CASSQDVGGNQPQHF.